This is a list of T cell receptor beta chains from one sample in a study of T cells in Graves' hyperthyroidism and ophthalmopathy. From the multiplex PCR reads, TCRdb called clonotypes with MiXCR, one entry per CDR3 protein. The sample holds about 400,000 distinct CDR3 sequences, about 15% seen once. The sample consisted of blood. The source is a young woman with Graves' hyperthyroidism. The CDR3 runs from the conserved cysteine through the conserved F or W. D genes are given only for firm matches. The size of a clone is reported for some rows only, either as once, few or many, or as a class for expanded clones.

CDR3 DNA: TGTGCCAGCAGCTTTCCTCGGGACCGGAGGCCTAACTATGGCTACACCTTC
CDR3 protein: CASSFPRDRRPNYGYTF
J gene: TRBJ1-2
D gene: .
clone size: many
V gene: TRBV7-4

CDR3 DNA: TGTGCCAGCAGGCAGAAGGGGGGCGTCTATGGCTACACCTTC
CDR3 protein: CASRQKGGVYGYTF
J gene: TRBJ1-2
D gene: .
clone size: .
V gene: TRBV2

CDR3 DNA: TGTGCCAGTAGTAGGACAGGGTACCAAGAGACCCAGTACTTC
CDR3 protein: CASSRTGYQETQYF
J gene: TRBJ2-5
D gene: TRBD1
clone size: few
V gene: TRBV19

CDR3 DNA: TGTGCCAGCAGCTTCTCAGGTAGGGGAGATGAGCAGTTCTTC
CDR3 protein: CASSFSGRGDEQFF
J gene: TRBJ2-1
D gene: .
clone size: few
V gene: TRBV7-3

CDR3 DNA: TGTGCCAGCAGCCCTGACAGCAACTCTAACTATGGCTACACCTTC
CDR3 protein: CASSPDSNSNYGYTF
J gene: TRBJ1-2
D gene: .
clone size: many
V gene: TRBV7-2

CDR3 DNA: TGTGCCAGCAGTTTAGTCAGGACGGTTAACATTCAGTACTTC
CDR3 protein: CASSLVRTVNIQYF
J gene: TRBJ2-4
D gene: .
clone size: .
V gene: TRBV28

CDR3 DNA: TGTGCCAGCAGTCCCGACCCTTATAGCAATCAGCCCCAGCATTTT
CDR3 protein: CASSPDPYSNQPQHF
J gene: TRBJ1-5
D gene: .
clone size: few
V gene: TRBV27

CDR3 DNA: TGTGCCAGCAGCCCATCTCTAGGGACCGCGGGCACTGAAGCTTTCTTT
CDR3 protein: CASSPSLGTAGTEAFF
J gene: TRBJ1-1
D gene: .
clone size: many
V gene: TRBV5-8

CDR3 DNA: TGTGCCAGCAGCCCGACAGGGACAGGATTACATGGCTACACCTTC
CDR3 protein: CASSPTGTGLHGYTF
J gene: TRBJ1-2
D gene: TRBD1
clone size: many
V gene: TRBV7-6

CDR3 DNA: TGTGCCGGCAGTTCCTTGGACGTCACAGATACGCAGTATTTT
CDR3 protein: CAGSSLDVTDTQYF
J gene: TRBJ2-3
D gene: .
clone size: .
V gene: TRBV28

CDR3 DNA: TGTGCCAGCAGCGTAGATGTTAGCGGGAGGTTAAATGAGCAGTTCTTC
CDR3 protein: CASSVDVSGRLNEQFF
J gene: TRBJ2-1
D gene: TRBD2
clone size: .
V gene: TRBV9

CDR3 DNA: TGTGCCAGCAGCCAAGTAGGTAATAGCGGGGGCCGCACCGGGGAGCTGTTTTTT
CDR3 protein: CASSQVGNSGGRTGELFF
J gene: TRBJ2-2
D gene: TRBD2
clone size: few
V gene: TRBV3-1

CDR3 DNA: TGCGCCAGCAGCGGCGGAAACGGCAATCAGCCCCAGCATTTT
CDR3 protein: CASSGGNGNQPQHF
J gene: TRBJ1-5
D gene: .
clone size: .
V gene: TRBV5-1

CDR3 DNA: TGTGCCAGCAGCACTGGGGACCGTTCAAGTTCACCCCTCCACTTT
CDR3 protein: CASSTGDRSSSPLHF
J gene: TRBJ1-6
D gene: .
clone size: many
V gene: TRBV5-4

CDR3 DNA: TGTGCCAGCAGTTTAATGGGGACAGGGACCTATAACACTGAAGCTTTCTTT
CDR3 protein: CASSLMGTGTYNTEAFF
J gene: TRBJ1-1
D gene: TRBD1
clone size: many
V gene: TRBV27

CDR3 DNA: TGTGCCAGCATCAGCGGGGACTCAAGTAATGAGCAGTTCTTC
CDR3 protein: CASISGDSSNEQFF
J gene: TRBJ2-1
D gene: TRBD2
clone size: many
V gene: TRBV6-2/TRBV6-3

CDR3 DNA: TGTGCCAGCAGGGCGGGACCGAACTTAATTAAACGCGTTCAGTACTTC
CDR3 protein: CASRAGPNLIKRVQYF
J gene: TRBJ2-4
D gene: .
clone size: many
V gene: TRBV28

CDR3 DNA: TGTGCCACCAGTGATTCACGGCAGGACTACGAGCAGTACTTC
CDR3 protein: CATSDSRQDYEQYF
J gene: TRBJ2-7
D gene: .
clone size: many
V gene: TRBV24-1

CDR3 DNA: TGTGCCAGCAGTAGGGACAGGGGGCGAAGGCGAGAGACCCAGTACTTC
CDR3 protein: CASSRDRGRRRETQYF
J gene: TRBJ2-5
D gene: TRBD1
clone size: many
V gene: TRBV5-6

CDR3 DNA: TGTGCCAGCAGCGTAGCAGGGACAGCTCCCCTCAACACTGAAGCTTTCTTT
CDR3 protein: CASSVAGTAPLNTEAFF
J gene: TRBJ1-1
D gene: TRBD1
clone size: few
V gene: TRBV9

CDR3 DNA: TGTGCCAGCAGCCCGGGGGTTGGGGGACACGGCTACACCTTC
CDR3 protein: CASSPGVGGHGYTF
J gene: TRBJ1-2
D gene: .
clone size: many
V gene: TRBV7-2

CDR3 DNA: TGTGCCAGCAGCCAAGATTCGACCAGGGACGAAGCTTTCTTT
CDR3 protein: CASSQDSTRDEAFF
J gene: TRBJ1-1
D gene: .
clone size: .
V gene: TRBV14

CDR3 DNA: TGTGCCAGCAGTTTAGTGGGGACAGGGTCAAATTCACCCCTCCACTTT
CDR3 protein: CASSLVGTGSNSPLHF
J gene: TRBJ1-6
D gene: TRBD1
clone size: many
V gene: TRBV12-3/TRBV12-4

CDR3 DNA: TGTGCCAGCAGCTTAGCGATGAAGCGGGAGAGGTATTTT
CDR3 protein: CASSLAMKRERYF
J gene: TRBJ2-3
D gene: TRBD2
clone size: .
V gene: TRBV7-2

CDR3 DNA: TGCAGTGCGAGACCCACCGGCCTCTACTACGAGCAGTACTTC
CDR3 protein: CSARPTGLYYEQYF
J gene: TRBJ2-7
D gene: .
clone size: few
V gene: TRBV20-1

CDR3 DNA: TGCAGTGCTAGCGAACAGTTGCGTCAGCCCCAGCATTTT
CDR3 protein: CSASEQLRQPQHF
J gene: TRBJ1-5
D gene: .
clone size: .
V gene: TRBV20-1

CDR3 DNA: TGTGCCAGCAGCCCGAGGCTTCGTAACTATGGCTACACCTTC
CDR3 protein: CASSPRLRNYGYTF
J gene: TRBJ1-2
D gene: .
clone size: few
V gene: TRBV12-3/TRBV12-4

CDR3 DNA: TGTGCCAGTAGTCCCAGCGGGAGAGTTAACAATGAGCAGTTCTTC
CDR3 protein: CASSPSGRVNNEQFF
J gene: TRBJ2-1
D gene: TRBD2
clone size: .
V gene: TRBV19

CDR3 DNA: TGCGCCAGCAGTCTTGGGACAGGGGTGCCAGATACGCAGTATTTT
CDR3 protein: CASSLGTGVPDTQYF
J gene: TRBJ2-3
D gene: TRBD1
clone size: many
V gene: TRBV5-1

CDR3 DNA: TGTGCCAGCAGAGCCAGCATGAACACTGAAGCTTTCTTT
CDR3 protein: CASRASMNTEAFF
J gene: TRBJ1-1
D gene: .
clone size: many
V gene: TRBV27

CDR3 DNA: TGCGCCAGCAGCATCGGGGCCCTATATGGCTACACCTTC
CDR3 protein: CASSIGALYGYTF
J gene: TRBJ1-2
D gene: .
clone size: many
V gene: TRBV5-1

CDR3 DNA: TGTGCCAGCAGCTTCGACCCTCGGCCCGGAGGGGGATCTTCGGCAACTAATGAAAAACTGTTTTTT
CDR3 protein: CASSFDPRPGGGSSATNEKLFF
J gene: TRBJ1-4
D gene: .
clone size: many
V gene: TRBV5-8

CDR3 DNA: TGCAGTGCTAATATACGAACCTACGAGCAGTACTTC
CDR3 protein: CSANIRTYEQYF
J gene: TRBJ2-7
D gene: .
clone size: .
V gene: TRBV20-1

CDR3 DNA: TGTGCCAGCTCACCGGGTTCGGAGACCCAGTACTTC
CDR3 protein: CASSPGSETQYF
J gene: TRBJ2-5
D gene: .
clone size: many
V gene: TRBV18

CDR3 DNA: TGTGCCAGTAGCGTATGGGAGCCTAATTCACCCCTCCACTTT
CDR3 protein: CASSVWEPNSPLHF
J gene: TRBJ1-6
D gene: .
clone size: .
V gene: TRBV19

CDR3 DNA: TGTGCCAGCAGGCTAGCGGGAGTAATCTACGAGCAGTACTTC
CDR3 protein: CASRLAGVIYEQYF
J gene: TRBJ2-7
D gene: TRBD2
clone size: many
V gene: TRBV6-1

CDR3 DNA: TGCAGCGTTGAAGATCGGGCCTCCTCCTACGAGCAGTACTTC
CDR3 protein: CSVEDRASSYEQYF
J gene: TRBJ2-7
D gene: .
clone size: .
V gene: TRBV29-1

CDR3 DNA: TGCAGTGCTAGAGGGCGTAACAATGAGCAGTTCTTC
CDR3 protein: CSARGRNNEQFF
J gene: TRBJ2-1
D gene: .
clone size: .
V gene: TRBV20-1